This T cell receptor (beta chain) was found in a study of T cells in tuberculosis. Overall study: The T cells targeted glucose monomycolate, a mycobacterial lipid, via CD1B. This South African cohort compared adolescents with or without latent tuberculosis against adults with active tuberculosis.

Clones were sequenced by immunoSEQ multiplex PCR, and TCRdb holds only the in-frame ones, with some missing. The data show 25,000 to 35,000 clones, roughly 94% seen once. Worth noting for this clone: Its antigen is unknown.

The junction had 1 base not matched to a gene; V was cut back by 5 bases and J by 0 bases. CDR3 size: 14 residues. Germline CDR1 reads SGHRS; CDR2 reads YFSETQ. General study results and limits: GEM motif frequencies gave more than 65% accuracy; the GMM repertoire gave roughly 87%. Shorter CDR3-alpha in active tuberculosis partly drove smaller distances.

The specimen was PBMCs. V gene TRBV5-1 combines with J gene TRBJ2-2; the match to TRBD2 covers 7 bases. This TCR derives from a donor aged 10 to 29 with latent tuberculosis or without tuberculosis infection. The CDR3 DNA reads TGCGCCAGCAGAACTAGCGCGAACACCGGGGAGCTGTTTTTT. This encodes CASRTSANTGELFF.